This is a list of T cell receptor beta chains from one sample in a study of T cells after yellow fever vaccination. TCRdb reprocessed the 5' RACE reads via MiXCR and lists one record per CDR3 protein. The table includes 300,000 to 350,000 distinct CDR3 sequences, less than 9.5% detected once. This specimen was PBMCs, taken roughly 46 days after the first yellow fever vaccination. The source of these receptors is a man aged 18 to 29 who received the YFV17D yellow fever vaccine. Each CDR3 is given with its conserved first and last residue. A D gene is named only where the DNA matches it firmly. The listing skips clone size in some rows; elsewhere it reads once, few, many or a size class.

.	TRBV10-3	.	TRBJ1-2	CAISESLGRAGYTF	TGTGCCATCAGTGAGTCCCTGGGCAGGGCTGGCTACACCTTC
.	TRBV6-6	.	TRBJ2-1	CASTTGVYEQFF	TGTGCCAGCACCACAGGCGTCTATGAGCAGTTCTTC
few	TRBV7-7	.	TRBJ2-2	CASSLGLGPGELFF	TGTGCCAGCAGCTTAGGACTCGGGCCCGGGGAGCTGTTTTTT
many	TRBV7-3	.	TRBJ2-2	CASSLDRNTGELFF	TGTGCCAGCAGCTTAGACAGAAACACCGGGGAGCTGTTTTTT
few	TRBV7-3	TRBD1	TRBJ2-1	CASSPPGQGGNEQFF	TGTGCCAGCAGCCCCCCGGGACAGGGAGGGAATGAGCAGTTCTTC
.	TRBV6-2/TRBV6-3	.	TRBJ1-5	CATTQAPLRNQPQHF	TGTGCCACCACTCAGGCCCCTCTTAGAAATCAGCCCCAGCATTTT
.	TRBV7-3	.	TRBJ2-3	CASSFGQLEDTQYF	TGTGCCAGCAGCTTCGGACAGTTAGAGGATACGCAGTATTTT
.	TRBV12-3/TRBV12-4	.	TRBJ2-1	CASSLRTVGVNNEQFF	TGTGCCAGCAGTTTACGGACCGTTGGGGTTAACAATGAGCAGTTCTTC
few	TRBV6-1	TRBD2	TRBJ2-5	CASRLAGVSETQYF	TGTGCCAGCAGACTAGCGGGGGTGTCCGAGACCCAGTACTTC
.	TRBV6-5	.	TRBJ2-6	CASSSSGVGANVLTF	TGTGCCAGCAGTTCTTCAGGGGTTGGGGCCAACGTCCTGACTTTC
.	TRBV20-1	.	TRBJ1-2	CSARDQGLGGYTF	TGCAGTGCTAGAGATCAGGGGCTAGGTGGCTACACCTTC